What follows are 30 T cell receptor beta chains derived from one specimen sequenced in a study of blood T cells in healthy people across ages. A second about 6 to 12 cycle PCR used barcoded and J-beta primers. One entry per CDR3 protein, called by TCRdb with MiXCR from the 5' RACE reads. The sample yields just under 900,000 distinct CDR3 sequences, more than 25% seen once. The sample consisted of blood. The origin of the receptors is a woman of 80 years or more in good health.

This clonotype was detected only a few times. The chain combines TRBV18 with TRBJ2-5; 7 bases are a match to TRBD2. The J call is doubtful: the DNA matches TRBJ2-7 better. CDR3 length: 16 residues. The germline V gene has CDR1 KGHSH and CDR2 LQKENI. CDR3 nucleotide sequence: TGTGCCAGCTCACCACGGGCCGGGGGGAATTCCGGCGAGCAGTACTTC. This translates into CASSPRAGGNSGEQYF.

This chain links TRBV20-1 with TRBJ1-5, with 7 nucleotides matching TRBD1. CDR3 size: 15 residues. CDR1 and CDR2 (germline): DFQATT, SNEGSKA (reference sequence). V lost 3 bases and J lost 0; bases outside the gene matches: 5. The CDR3: CSARVSGGSNQPQHF. The DNA of the CDR3 is TGCAGTGCTAGGGTGTCAGGGGGTAGCAATCAGCCCCAGCATTTT.

CDR3 bases: TGCAGTGCTAGCCAGTGGGGACAGGGGAGTCAGCCCCAGCATTTT. Encoded protein: CSASQWGQGSQPQHF. This sequence joins TRBV20-1 and TRBJ1-5; 10 bases agree with TRBD1. The CDR3 is made up of 15 amino acids. V lost 3 bases to trimming and J lost 6 bases; unmatched junction nucleotides: 8. CDR1 is DFQATT, CDR2 SNEGSKA, per germline (reference sequence).

This clonotype showed up many times. The chain carries TRBV4-2 and TRBJ1-5; D is unresolved. Germline V gene lookup returns CDR1 LGHNA and CDR2 YNFKEQ. Trimming removed 0 bases at V and 3 bases at J, with 6 bases between. The CDR3 has 14 amino acids. The CDR3 here is CASSQEADNQPQHF. Here the CDR3 DNA reads TGTGCCAGCAGCCAAGAGGCAGACAATCAGCCCCAGCATTTT.

The V call is TRBV20-1, the J call TRBJ2-5, with 9 bases fitting TRBD1. The tail of the sequence fits TRBJ2-7 better, so the J call may be wrong. The CDR3 sequence is 14 residues long. Germline loops: CDR1 DFQATT, CDR2 SNEGSKA (reference sequence). As DNA, the CDR3 is TGCAGTGCTAGAGCGGGACAGGGTGCCTACGAGCAGTACTTC. This encodes CSARAGQGAYEQYF.

The table lists this clonotype with a few counts. The V and J genes are TRBV7-2 and TRBJ1-2; D unresolved. Trimming removed 5 bases at V and 4 bases at J, with 14 bases between. Germline loops: CDR1 SGHTA, CDR2 FQGNSA. The CDR3 length is 14 residues. The CDR3, as DNA: TGTGCCAGCAGCCTGCCAGACGGAATCTATGGCTACACCTTC. Translation gives CASSLPDGIYGYTF.

This clonotype was recorded many times. V usage is TRBV11-2 and J usage is TRBJ2-2; D might be TRBD1 or TRBD2, each matching 5 bases. Trimming took 5 bases from V and 1 from J, leaving 14 bases between them. This CDR3 has 16 residues. The V gene's germline CDR1 is SGHAT and CDR2 FQNNGV. The CDR3 sequence: CASSGMGRKNTGELFF. The CDR3 DNA reads as TGTGCCAGCAGCGGAATGGGACGGAAGAACACCGGGGAGCTGTTTTTT.

This clonotype has a count of ten or more. The V and J genes are TRBV6-5 and TRBJ2-5; 7 bases match TRBD2. Germline values: CDR1 MNHEY, CDR2 SVGAGI. Trimming cost V 6 bases and J 0 bases; bases outside gene matches: 7. The CDR3 sequence is 15 residues long. The CDR3 DNA sequence: TGTGCCAGCAGACCCTTGGGAGGGGACCAAGAGACCCAGTACTTC. Protein sequence: CASRPLGGDQETQYF.

The V and J genes are TRBV3-1 and TRBJ2-1; 8 bases line up with TRBD2. The tail of the sequence fits TRBJ2-7 better, so the J call may be wrong. This CDR3 has 15 residues. CDR1 is LGHDT, CDR2 YNNKEL, per germline (reference sequence). The CDR3 DNA reads as TGTGCCAGCAGCCAAGCGAGAGCGGGAGCCAATGAGCAGTACTTC. It yields the protein CASSQARAGANEQYF.

The chain is built from TRBV20-1 and TRBJ2-7; D is unclear. Trimming removed 3 bases at V and 0 bases at J, with 6 bases between. The CDR3 is 12 residues long. CDR1 DFQATT and CDR2 SNEGSKA come from the germline V gene (reference sequence). DNA for the CDR3: TGCAGTGCTAGTAGTTCCTCCTACGAGCAGTACTTC. Amino acids: CSASSSSYEQYF.

With respect to this clonotype: This clone may be a read error of a much larger clone one base away. For the CDR3, the DNA is TGCGCCAGCAGCTTGGTTGGGCGGGGAGTCTACAGTGAGCAGTTCTTC. Amino acids: CASSLVGRGVYSEQFF. This chain connects TRBV5-1 to TRBJ2-1; maybe TRBD2 (6 bases). Germline CDR1 reads SGHRS; CDR2 reads YFSETQ. The CDR3 extends over 16 amino acids.

This clonotype came up many times. This sequence joins TRBV30 and TRBJ2-1; D is ambiguous. This CDR3 spans 11 amino acids. V lost 7 bases and J lost 9, with 13 bases in between. Looked up from germline, CDR1 is GTSNPN and CDR2 is SVGIG (reference sequence). The CDR3 protein is CASQSGTEQFF. The CDR3 DNA sequence: TGTGCCTCCCAATCCGGAACTGAGCAGTTCTTC.

This clonotype was counted between two and nine times. A read error may explain this, as a much larger clone is one base away. Here the CDR3 reads CASAQGYDYTF. For the CDR3, the DNA is TGTGCCAGCGCACAGGGATATGACTACACCTTC. J is TRBJ1-2 and V is TRBV12-3 or TRBV12-4; maybe TRBD1 (6 bases). This CDR3 region has 11 residues.

The chain recombines TRBV2 with TRBJ1-2; tentatively, D is TRBD1 (5 bases). CDR1 is SNHLY and CDR2 is FYNNEI in the germline V gene. The ends were cut back, 3 bases at V and 3 bases at J, with 14 bases in the middle. The CDR3 runs to 15 residues. CDR3 residues: CASSERSQVDYGYTF. The DNA for the CDR3 is TGTGCCAGCAGTGAGAGATCACAGGTTGACTATGGCTACACCTTC.

The chain carries TRBV7-3 and TRBJ2-3, with no clear D. V gave up 4 bases and J gave up 4 bases, with 9 bases separating them. Per the germline V gene, CDR1 is SGHTA and CDR2 is FQGTGA. The CDR3 spans 13 residues. The CDR3 region has the DNA TGTGCCAGCAGCTCGCAGGACCCAGATACGCAGTATTTT. Protein: CASSSQDPDTQYF.

This clonotype has ten or more counts. The rearrangement joins TRBV7-2 to TRBJ1-2, with D possibly TRBD1 on 6 matching bases. This CDR3 comprises 15 residues. V was clipped by 4 bases and J by 2 bases, with 14 bases between them. Germline V CDR1 and CDR2: SGHTA, FQGNSA. The CDR3 reads CASSSRPQGNYGYTF. DNA for the CDR3: TGTGCCAGCAGCTCGAGACCGCAGGGGAACTATGGCTACACCTTC. The variable domain in full, completed from reference TRBV7-2 and TRBJ1-2, reads GAGVSQSPSNKVTEKGKDVELRCDPISGHTALYWYRQSLGQGLEFLIYFQGNSAPDKSGLPSDRFSAERTGGSVSTLTIQRTQQEDSAVYLCASSSRPQGNYGYTFGSGTRLTVV.

Turning to this clonotype: A read error may be the cause here, since a much bigger clone is one base away. The CDR3 end shows no conserved phenylalanine or tryptophan, and so a read error is likely. The chain employs TRBV20-1 and TRBJ2-3; 7 bases are shared with TRBD2. The CDR3 contains 13 residues. V lost 7 bases, J lost 0 bases, and 4 bases stayed unmatched. Per the germline V gene, CDR1 is DFQATT and CDR2 is SNEGSKA (reference sequence). CDR3 region: CSGLLASTDTQYL. As DNA, the CDR3 is TGCAGTGGCCTACTAGCGAGCACAGATACGCAGTATCTT.

This clonotype came up a few times. The chain employs TRBV7-2 and TRBJ2-4; D not resolved. The J call is uncertain, as TRBJ2-7 better fits the DNA end. The germline gives CDR1 SGHTA, CDR2 FQGNSA. The CDR3 covers 12 residues. The CDR3 region is CASSPSRYEQYF. DNA for the CDR3: TGTGCCAGCAGCCCCTCTCGGTACGAGCAGTACTTC.

This clonotype occurred a few times. The chain couples TRBV11-2 to TRBJ2-3, with D unclear. V gave up 4 bases and J gave up 0 bases, with 14 bases separating them. This CDR3 spans 16 amino acids. The germline CDR1 and CDR2 sequences are SGHAT and FQNNGV. CDR3 loop: CASSSSLGSSTDTQYF. CDR3 in DNA: TGTGCCAGCAGCTCATCTCTAGGGTCTAGCACAGATACGCAGTATTTT. The entire variable domain, with the rest obtained from reference TRBV11-2 and TRBJ2-3, is as follows: EAGVAQSPRYKIIEKRQSVAFWCNPISGHATLYWYQQILGQGPKLLIQFQNNGVVDDSQLPKDRFSAERLKGVDSTLKIQPAKLEDSAVYLCASSSSLGSSTDTQYFGPGTRLTVL.

The rearrangement joins TRBV20-1 to TRBJ1-1; 8 positions agree with TRBD1. CDR3 length: 14 residues. In germline, CDR1 is DFQATT, CDR2 SNEGSKA (reference sequence). The CDR3, as DNA: TGCAGGGGGGGACAGGCTGAGTTGAACACTGAAGCTTTCTTT. This sequence encodes CRGGQAELNTEAFF.

The chain recombines TRBV6-2 or TRBV6-3 with TRBJ2-7; maybe TRBD1 (5 bases). Trimming took 6 bases from V and 3 from J, leaving 15 bases between them. This CDR3 spans 14 amino acids. The germline V gene has CDR1 MNHEY and CDR2 SVGEGT. CDR3 nucleotides: TGTGCCAGCAGAAAAGGGGCAGCGCGCTACGAGCAGTACTTC. This sequence encodes CASRKGAARYEQYF.

This chain joins TRBV12-3 or TRBV12-4 and TRBJ1-2, with 7 bases fitting TRBD1. The CDR3 spans 16 residues. The ends lost 5 bases at V and 2 bases at J; junction bases unmatched: 11. This CDR3 reads CASSPIPLTGNYGYTF. The CDR3, as DNA: TGTGCCAGCAGTCCAATTCCCTTGACAGGGAACTATGGCTACACCTTC.

This chain links TRBV7-8 with TRBJ2-1; 11 nucleotides line up with TRBD2. This CDR3 is built from 17 residues. Germline V lookup: CDR1 SGHVS, CDR2 FQNEAQ. Trimming took 6 bases from V and 6 from J; bases not matched to a gene: 13. CDR3 sequence (DNA): TGTGCCAGCAGGCCCCCCACTAGCGGGAGAAGAATCAATGAGCAGTTCTTC. Amino acid sequence: CASRPPTSGRRINEQFF.

CDR3 in DNA: TGTGCCAGCAGTTTCGGGGGCGAAGTCTCCTACGAGCAGTACTTC. This sequence encodes CASSFGGEVSYEQYF. V is TRBV28 and J is TRBJ2-7; D tentatively fits TRBD1 or TRBD2 (6 bases each). Germline loops: CDR1 MDHEN, CDR2 SYDVKM. The CDR3 is made up of 15 amino acids. V lost 3 bases and J 0 bases, leaving 12 bases between the germline ends.

This clonotype was observed once. The V call is TRBV20-1, the J call TRBJ1-5; the D gene is possibly TRBD1 (6 bases). Trimming left V 6 bases short and J 6 bases short, with 15 bases between. This CDR3 contains 13 residues. Germline values: CDR1 DFQATT, CDR2 SNEGSKA (reference sequence). CDR3 coding DNA: TGCAGTGCCTCAAGACAGGTCGGTCAGCCCCAGCATTTT. It is translated as CSASRQVGQPQHF.

This clonotype has only one observation. One junction end disagrees with the germline gene, perhaps due to a read error. V and J are TRBV20-1 and TRBJ2-3, with 10 bases lining up with TRBD2. The CDR3 is 15 residues long. Germline loops: CDR1 DFQATT, CDR2 SNEGSKA (reference sequence). The CDR3 loop is CSTRRSGGAGDTQYF. Here the CDR3 DNA reads TGCAGTACTAGACGGAGCGGGGGGGCTGGAGATACGCAGTATTTT.

This clonotype was observed at least ten times. The CDR3 sequence is CATSDRTSTDTQYF. DNA for the CDR3: TGTGCCACCAGTGACCGGACAAGCACAGATACGCAGTATTTT. V usage is TRBV24-1 and J usage is TRBJ2-3; maybe TRBD1 (5 bases). This CDR3 is 14 amino acids long. V gave up 4 bases and J gave up 0 bases, with 7 bases separating them. In germline, CDR1 is KGHDR, CDR2 SFDVKD.

This clonotype was counted many times. This chain connects TRBV4-1 to TRBJ2-5; 8 positions agree with TRBD2. This CDR3 has 17 residues. Trimming at V came to 0 bases and at J to 3 bases, leaving 9 bases not matched to a gene. Looked up from germline, CDR1 is MGHRA and CDR2 is YSYEKL. The CDR3 region is CASSQDNGGGSKETQYF. The CDR3 DNA sequence: TGCGCCAGCAGCCAAGATAACGGCGGGGGGAGTAAAGAGACCCAGTACTTC.

This clonotype showed up just a few times. This may be a read error, as it is one base from a much larger clone. The chain employs TRBV10-3 and TRBJ2-5; maybe TRBD1 (5 bases). The CDR3 totals 12 residues. V gave up 7 bases and J gave up 11 bases, with 17 bases separating them. The germline V gene has CDR1 ENHRY and CDR2 SYGVKD. The CDR3 DNA is TGTGCCATCAAAGGGGATGGAAATGAGCAGTACTTC. Encoded protein: CAIKGDGNEQYF.

This clonotype was detected many times. Here the CDR3 reads CASSLARTGAIQYF. In DNA, the CDR3 is TGTGCCAGCAGCTTAGCGCGGACAGGGGCTATTCAGTACTTC. The J gene is TRBJ2-4, the V gene TRBV7-2; 9 nucleotides line up with TRBD1. Unmatched junction bases numbered 4, after V lost 0 bases and J lost 10 bases. In germline, CDR1 is SGHTA, CDR2 FQGNSA. This CDR3 is built from 14 residues.